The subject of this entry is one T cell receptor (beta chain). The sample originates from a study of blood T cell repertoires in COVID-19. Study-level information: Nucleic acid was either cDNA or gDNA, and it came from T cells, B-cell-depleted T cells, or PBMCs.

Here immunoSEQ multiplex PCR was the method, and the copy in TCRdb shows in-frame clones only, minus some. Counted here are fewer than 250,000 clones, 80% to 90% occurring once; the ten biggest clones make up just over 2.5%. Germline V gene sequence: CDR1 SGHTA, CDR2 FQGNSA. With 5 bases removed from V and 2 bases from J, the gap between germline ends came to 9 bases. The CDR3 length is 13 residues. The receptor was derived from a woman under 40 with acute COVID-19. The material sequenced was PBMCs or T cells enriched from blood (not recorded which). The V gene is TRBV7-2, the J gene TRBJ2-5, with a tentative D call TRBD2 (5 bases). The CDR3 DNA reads TGTGCCAGCAGCACGGAGGCACAAGAGACCCAGTACTTC. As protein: CASSTEAQETQYF.